This record concerns one T cell receptor (beta chain) sequence. Antigen specificity is unknown. Germline V gene sequence: CDR1 MNHNS, CDR2 SASEGT. The CDR3 extends over 12 amino acids. With 6 bases removed from V and 7 bases from J, the gap between germline ends came to 12 bases. The data originate from a study of cytomegalovirus exposure and HLA in healthy donors. Whole-study results and caveats: As immune exposure information, only CMV serostatus was available. The study labeled 150 or so TCR beta chains cytomegalovirus-associated. The authors later found HLA-associated TCR beta chains more clonally expanded than equally common others. Reports showed the classifier diagnosing cytomegalovirus status with high specificity and sensitivity.

Amplification used 60 Vbeta primers and 13 Jbeta primers. The assay was immunoSEQ multiplex PCR, and TCRdb's table has in-frame clones only and misses some. The sample yields roughly 200,000 clones, roughly 85% seen once. This sequence originates from a woman aged 45-65 years in good health and CMV-seronegative. The chain has TRBV6-1 and TRBJ2-5, with a tentative D call TRBD2 (6 bases). The sample was PBMCs. DNA for the CDR3: TGTGCCAGCAGGGAATCGCGGGGGACCCAGTACTTC. Translating it yields CASRESRGTQYF.